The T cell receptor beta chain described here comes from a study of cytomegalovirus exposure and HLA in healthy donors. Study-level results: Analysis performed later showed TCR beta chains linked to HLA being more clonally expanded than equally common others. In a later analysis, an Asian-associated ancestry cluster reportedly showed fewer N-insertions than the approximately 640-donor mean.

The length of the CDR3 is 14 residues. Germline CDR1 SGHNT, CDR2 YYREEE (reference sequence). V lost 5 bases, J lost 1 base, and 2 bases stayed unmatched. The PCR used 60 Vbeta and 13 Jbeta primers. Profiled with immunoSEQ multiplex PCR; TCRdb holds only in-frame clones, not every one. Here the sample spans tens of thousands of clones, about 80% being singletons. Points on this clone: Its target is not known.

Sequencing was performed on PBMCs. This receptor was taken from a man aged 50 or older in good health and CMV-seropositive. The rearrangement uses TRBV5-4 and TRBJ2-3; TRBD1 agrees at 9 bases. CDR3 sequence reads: CASRRDRGTDTQYF. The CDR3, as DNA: TGTGCCAGCAGGAGGGACAGGGGCACAGATACGCAGTATTTT.